The source of this T cell receptor (beta chain) is a study of T cells in women clearing cervical HPV infection. This table comes from immunoSEQ multiplex PCR, and its TCRdb copy is limited to in-frame clones, with some not included. The listing records 30,000 to 35,000 clones. V was cut by 5 bases and J by 0 bases, with 10 bases left in between. CDR1 and CDR2 (germline): SGHVS, FNYEAQ. The CDR3 sequence is 14 residues long. With regard to this clone: The CDR3 end falls 3 residues outside the read, so it is completed with the germline J gene.

This TCR derives from a woman between 18 and 70 years old with a cervical HPV16 infection that either progressed to CIN3+ or cleared (not recorded which). Sequencing was carried out using blood buffy coat. The genes are TRBV7-6 and TRBJ1-1; no firm D call. This CDR3 reads CASSQSILNTEAFF. CDR3 bases read: TGTGCCAGCAGCCAGTCGATCCTGAACACTGAA.